The 20 T cell receptor beta chains below come from one sample, sequenced in a study of Ad26.COV2.S vaccination and SARS-CoV-2 variants (dated by TCRdb to the early 2020s). The sample's treatment or condition, from its label and the paper: over 15 received Ad26.COV2.S at low or high dose, single or two shots; several received placebo; per-sample allocation not given. For vaccine and placebo recipients, the sequenced repertoires came from samples collected on day 63 after the first injection. The method was the immunoSEQ multiplex PCR assay. The clones in this table, taken by TCRdb from immuneACCESS, are in-frame only. Not every clone is retained; where verified, under half of the shortfall comes from an unresolved V gene, and the cause of the rest is unknown. In this sample the table shows 300,000 to 500,000 clones, less than 90% of which occur a single time. The top ten clonotypes cover approximately 3.7% of the sample.

Sequencing used peripheral blood, obtained in a trial of Ad26.COV2.S vaccine versus placebo. All receptors derive from a person between 18 and 59 years old who received the Ad26.COV2.S COVID-19 vaccine or a placebo.

The chain combines TRBV7-9 with TRBJ1-2; D is undetermined. The CDR3 runs 11 residues. V lost 3 bases and J 9 bases, leaving 8 bases between the germline ends. Germline V gene lookup returns CDR1 SEHNR and CDR2 FQNEAQ (reference sequence). The CDR3 coding sequence is TGTGCCAGCAGCTTGATGGGTAGCTACACCTTC. Protein product: CASSLMGSYTF.

The rearrangement links TRBV14 to TRBJ2-3; perhaps TRBD2 as D (5 bases). The length of the CDR3 is 17 residues. Per germline, CDR1 SGHDN and CDR2 FVKESK. With 4 bases removed from V and 4 bases from J, the gap between germline ends came to 21 bases. The CDR3 protein is CASSPYPRGSWADTQYF. The CDR3 bases are TGTGCCAGCAGCCCCTACCCTCGAGGGAGTTGGGCAGATACGCAGTATTTT.

The J gene is TRBJ2-3, the V gene TRBV18; D is uncertain. The CDR3 length is 15 residues. Germline CDR1 is KGHSH and CDR2 is LQKENI. The ends were cut back, 6 bases at V and 0 bases at J, with 13 bases in the middle. The DNA of the CDR3 is TGTGCCAGCTCCCCCTCGGGCCCGAGCACAGATACGCAGTATTTT. Translating it yields CASSPSGPSTDTQYF.

V gene TRBV7-2 combines with J gene TRBJ2-5; the match to TRBD2 covers 9 bases. The CDR3 length is 16 residues. Unmatched junction bases numbered 9, after V lost 5 bases and J lost 2 bases. From germline, CDR1 is SGHTA and CDR2 FQGNSA. This CDR3 reads CASSLAGAGGQETQYF. DNA for the CDR3: TGTGCCAGCAGCCTGGCGGGAGCGGGGGGTCAAGAGACCCAGTACTTC.

This chain joins TRBV6-2 or TRBV6-3 and TRBJ2-5; perhaps TRBD1 as D (5 bases). CDR1 is MNHEY, CDR2 SVGEGT, per germline. V lost 5 bases, J lost 0 bases, and 16 bases lay in between. This CDR3 is 16 amino acids long. CDR3 sequence reads: CASSKLTARDQETQYF. Here the CDR3 DNA reads TGTGCCAGCAGTAAACTAACTGCCAGGGACCAAGAGACCCAGTACTTC.

CDR3 amino acids: CASSPGPGVDTQYF. DNA for the CDR3: TGTGCCAGTAGCCCGGGTCCCGGTGTAGATACGCAGTATTTT. The rearrangement links TRBV19 to TRBJ2-3; D is ambiguous. The CDR3 covers 14 residues. The germline V gene has CDR1 LNHDA and CDR2 SQIVND (reference sequence). Trimming stripped 6 bases from V and 5 bases from J, with 15 bases between.

V is TRBV10-3 and J is TRBJ2-1; D is uncertain. The germline gives CDR1 ENHRY, CDR2 SYGVKD. This CDR3 spans 12 amino acids. Trimming removed 7 bases at V and 8 bases at J, with 12 bases between. The CDR3 spells CAIMNNRDEQFF. The CDR3 DNA sequence: TGTGCCATCATGAATAATCGGGATGAGCAGTTCTTC.

In its sample, this clone was seen once. The CDR3 spells CASSETGTTNEKLFF. CDR3 DNA sequence: TGTGCCAGCTCAGAAACCGGGACAACTAATGAAAAACTGTTTTTT. This chain uses TRBV25-1 with TRBJ1-4; D unclear. This CDR3 comprises 15 residues. V dropped 8 bases and J dropped 0 bases, with 13 bases sitting between them. Germline loops: CDR1 MGHDK, CDR2 SYGVNS.

The genes are TRBV5-1 and TRBJ1-1, with D unclear. The CDR3 totals 15 residues. Trimming pared 4 bases from V and 1 base from J, leaving 14 bases between. Germline V gene sequence: CDR1 SGHRS, CDR2 YFSETQ. CDR3 coding DNA: TGCGCCAGCAGCGACGGCCATGGAGGGAACACTGAAGCTTTCTTT. Protein sequence: CASSDGHGGNTEAFF.

The chain uses TRBV4-3 and TRBJ2-3, with 7 bases matching TRBD2. In germline, CDR1 is LGHNA, CDR2 YSLEER. Unmatched junction bases numbered 10, after V lost 4 bases and J lost 6 bases. CDR3 length: 15 residues. The CDR3 DNA is TGCGCCAGCAGCCGTCAACTCGGACTAGTTGATACGCAGTATTTT. As protein: CASSRQLGLVDTQYF.

The chain joins TRBV6-2 or TRBV6-3 to TRBJ1-1; maybe TRBD1 (6 bases). CDR3 length equals 16 residues. Germline lookup yields CDR1 MNHEY and CDR2 SVGEGT. The V end lost 5 bases, the J end lost 1 base, and 17 bases lay between the germline ends. CDR3: CASSTRHRATNTEAFF. CDR3 sequence (DNA): TGTGCCAGCAGTACCAGACACAGGGCTACGAACACTGAAGCTTTCTTT.

The V and J genes are TRBV5-4 and TRBJ2-7; 8 bases are shared with TRBD2. The CDR3 has 15 amino acids. The V and J ends lost 4 bases and 4 bases, in that order; junction bases with no gene match: 10. Germline V gene lookup returns CDR1 SGHNT and CDR2 YYREEE (reference sequence). The CDR3 spells CASSEPGGRVYEQYF. Here the CDR3 DNA reads TGTGCCAGCAGCGAGCCGGGGGGGCGAGTGTACGAGCAGTACTTC. The entire variable domain, with the rest obtained from reference TRBV5-4 and TRBJ2-7, is as follows: ETGVTQSPTHLIKTRGQQVTLRCSSQSGHNTVSWYQQALGQGPQFIFQYYREEENGRGNFPPRFSGLQFPNYSSELNVNALELDDSALYLCASSEPGGRVYEQYFGPGTRLTVT.

V usage is TRBV5-1 and J usage is TRBJ2-5, with D tentatively TRBD1 or TRBD2 (5 bases each). This CDR3 comprises 15 residues. From germline, CDR1 is SGHRS and CDR2 YFSETQ. Between the trimmed V and J ends, which lost 7 bases and 7 bases, there was a span of 23 bases. The CDR3 reads CASSIRDGAPGTQYF. The CDR3 DNA reads as TGCGCCAGCTCGATAAGGGACGGGGCTCCGGGGACCCAGTACTTC.

This chain's CDR3 is CASSDSVGGPVDTQYF. CDR3 DNA: TGTGCCAGCAGTGACTCGGTGGGGGGGCCTGTAGATACGCAGTATTTT. The V gene is TRBV6-4, the J gene TRBJ2-3; tentatively, D is TRBD2 (7 bases). The germline V gene encodes CDR1 MRHNA and CDR2 SNTAGT. CDR3 length equals 16 residues. V was pared by 0 bases and J by 5 bases, with 15 bases between.

V and J are TRBV6-1 and TRBJ2-1, with TRBD2 identical over 12 bases. The CDR3 extends over 16 amino acids. Unmatched junction bases numbered 10, after V lost 4 bases and J lost 9 bases. Germline CDR1 and CDR2: MNHNS and SASEGT. CDR3 DNA: TGTGCCAGCAGTGGCCGTTCTAGCGGGGGGGCAACTGAGCAGTTCTTC. This encodes CASSGRSSGGATEQFF.

The V gene is TRBV2, the J gene TRBJ2-7, with TRBD1 matching 11 bases. This CDR3 region has 16 residues. Germline assignment: CDR1 SNHLY and CDR2 FYNNEI. V trimming: 6 bases; J trimming: 3 bases; junction bases outside the gene matches: 10. As DNA, the CDR3 is TGTGCCAGCAGGGGGACAGGGGGTAAGTCGGTCTACGAGCAGTACTTC. Its translation: CASRGTGGKSVYEQYF.

This chain connects TRBV5-1 to TRBJ1-2; 10 nucleotides align to TRBD1. This CDR3 is 15 amino acids long. Germline V gene data show CDR1 as SGHRS and CDR2 as YFSETQ. V was pared by 4 bases and J by 3 bases, with 6 bases of the junction left unmatched. CDR3 protein: CASSQRTGGDYGYTF. DNA for the CDR3: TGCGCCAGCAGCCAAAGGACAGGGGGAGACTATGGCTACACCTTC. The whole variable domain, remainder taken from reference TRBV5-1 and TRBJ1-2, is KAGVTQTPRYLIKTRGQQVTLSCSPISGHRSVSWYQQTPGQGLQFLFEYFSETQRNKGNFPGRFSGRQFSNSRSEMNVSTLELGDSALYLCASSQRTGGDYGYTFGSGTRLTVV.

The gene calls are TRBV5-5 and TRBJ2-2, with 10 nucleotides matching TRBD1. Germline V CDR1 and CDR2: SGHKS, YYEKEE (reference sequence). CDR3 length: 16 amino acids. V was pared by 3 bases and J by 3 bases, with 5 bases of the junction left unmatched. The CDR3 DNA sequence: TGTGCCAGCAGCTGGTCCGGGACAGGGGACACCGGGGAGCTGTTTTTT. The encoded protein is CASSWSGTGDTGELFF.

The V gene is TRBV4-2, the J gene TRBJ1-4, with D uncertain. The CDR3 extends over 16 amino acids. V was shortened by 0 bases and J by 0 bases, with 8 bases between the two germline ends. Germline V gene sequence: CDR1 LGHNA, CDR2 YNFKEQ. Here the CDR3 reads CASSQDFYATNEKLFF. CDR3 nucleotide sequence: TGTGCCAGCAGCCAAGATTTTTATGCAACTAATGAAAAACTGTTTTTT.

This rearrangement joins TRBV4-3 to TRBJ2-5, with no clear D. Trimming shortened V by 3 bases and J by 4 bases, and 12 bases separated the two germline ends. The germline gives CDR1 LGHNA, CDR2 YSLEER. The CDR3 totals 14 residues. The CDR3 DNA reads as TGCGCCAGCAGCCAGGAACGGGTGGGAGAGACCCAGTACTTC. Translation: CASSQERVGETQYF.